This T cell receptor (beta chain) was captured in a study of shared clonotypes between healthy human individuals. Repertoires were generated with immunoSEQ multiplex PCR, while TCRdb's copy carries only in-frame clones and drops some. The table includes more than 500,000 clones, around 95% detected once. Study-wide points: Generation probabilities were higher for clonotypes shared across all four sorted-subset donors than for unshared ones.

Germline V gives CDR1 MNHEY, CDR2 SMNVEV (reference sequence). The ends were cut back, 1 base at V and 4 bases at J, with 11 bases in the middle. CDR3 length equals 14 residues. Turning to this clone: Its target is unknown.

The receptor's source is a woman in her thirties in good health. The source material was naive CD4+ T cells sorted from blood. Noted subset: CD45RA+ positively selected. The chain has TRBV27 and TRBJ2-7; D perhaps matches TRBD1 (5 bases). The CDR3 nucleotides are TGTGCCAGCAGTTTATGGGGCGAGACGTACGAGCAGTACTTC. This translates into CASSLWGETYEQYF.